This TCR beta chain was identified during a study of blood T cell repertoires in COVID-19. Study background: The origin of the acute and convalescent COVID-19 samples was the United States, Italy and Spain. T cells, B-cell-depleted T cells, or PBMCs provided the cDNA or gDNA that served as material.

V lost 5 bases and J 4 bases, leaving 13 bases between the germline ends. This CDR3 comprises 15 residues. Germline CDR1 SGHNT, CDR2 YYREEE (reference sequence). The authors' processing: From reference gene primer amplification, estimates of nucleated cell counts were derived. This table comes from immunoSEQ multiplex PCR, and its TCRdb copy is limited to in-frame clones, with some not included. The V and J calls and clone size are taken from that table; D and trimming were inferred from the DNA. The sample contains fewer than 200,000 clones, about 84% of which appear only once. The genes are TRBV5-4 and TRBJ2-6, with D perhaps TRBD1 (5 bases). Material: peripheral blood. The TCR comes from a human donor in a cohort sampled during active COVID-19. In nucleotides, the CDR3 is TGTGCCAGCAGTAAACAGGAGCCGGGGGCCAACGTCCTGACTTTC. Residues: CASSKQEPGANVLTF.